The 21 T cell receptor beta chains below come from one sample, sequenced in a study of cytomegalovirus exposure and HLA in healthy donors. The PCR was carried out with 60 Vbeta primers and 13 Jbeta primers. Some clones are missing from TCRdb's copy, which holds only in-frame ones; the method was immunoSEQ multiplex PCR. The data contain 110,000 or so clones, more than 65% of them singletons. What was sequenced was PBMCs. All receptors come from a man younger than 40 in good health and CMV-seronegative.

This chain joins TRBV30 and TRBJ1-1; 8 positions match TRBD1. Germline V CDR1 and CDR2: GTSNPN, SVGIG (reference sequence). Trimming at V came to 4 bases and at J to 5 bases, leaving 6 bases not matched to a gene. CDR3 length: 13 amino acids. CDR3 sequence (DNA): TGTGCCTGGATGACAGGGGCTGGGACTGAAGCTTTCTTT. It codes for CAWMTGAGTEAFF. The full variable domain, in which reference TRBV30 and TRBJ1-1 provide the parts outside the CDR3, is SQTIHQWPATLVQPVGSPLSLECTVEGTSNPNLYWYRQAAGRGLQLLFYSVGIGQISSEVPQNLSASRPQDRQFILSSKKLLLSDSGFYLCAWMTGAGTEAFFGQGTRLTVV.

There are a few counts of this clone. The chain recombines TRBV10-3 with TRBJ2-1, with D perhaps TRBD1 (5 bases). V lost 6 bases, J lost 6 bases, and 18 bases lay in between. The germline gives CDR1 ENHRY, CDR2 SYGVKD. The CDR3 covers 15 residues. In DNA form, the CDR3 reads TGTGCCATCAGAAATAGGCAGAGTAGGGGCAATGAGCAGTTCTTC. Its protein is CAIRNRQSRGNEQFF.

This chain uses TRBV19 with TRBJ1-5; 9 nucleotides align to TRBD1. J was trimmed by 5 bases and V by 8 bases; bases with no gene match: 7. Germline loops: CDR1 LNHDA, CDR2 SQIVND (reference sequence). CDR3 length: 14 amino acids. CDR3 loop: CASAGTGYDQPQHF. CDR3 nucleotide sequence: TGTGCCAGTGCCGGGACAGGGTACGATCAGCCCCAGCATTTT.

The rearrangement uses TRBV6-1 and TRBJ2-7, with unresolved D. This CDR3 contains 12 residues. The V gene's germline CDR1 is MNHNS and CDR2 SASEGT. V was pared by 8 bases and J by 3 bases, with 11 bases between. The CDR3 bases are TGTGCCAGCGGCGCTAGGCGCTACGAGCAGTACTTC. The encoded protein is CASGARRYEQYF.

This clone was seen a few times. The chain links TRBV27 to TRBJ2-7; weak D call: TRBD2 (5 bases). Germline CDR1 MNHEY, CDR2 SMNVEV (reference sequence). The CDR3 runs to 14 residues. V lost 4 bases to trimming and J lost 5 bases, with 15 bases between them. The chain's CDR3 is CASSSSEGFHEQYF. In nucleotides, the CDR3 is TGTGCCAGCAGTTCCTCTGAGGGTTTTCACGAGCAGTACTTC.

The J gene is TRBJ1-2, the V gene TRBV19; 7 bases match TRBD1. V lost 6 bases, J lost 8 bases, and 12 bases stayed unmatched. The CDR3 covers 14 residues. Germline loops: CDR1 LNHDA, CDR2 SQIVND (reference sequence). The chain's CDR3 is CASSPPQGVRGYTF. CDR3 DNA sequence: TGTGCCAGTAGCCCCCCGCAGGGGGTACGAGGCTACACCTTC.

The rearrangement links TRBV2 to TRBJ1-4, with 7 positions matching TRBD1. CDR1 is SNHLY, CDR2 FYNNEI, per germline. CDR3 size: 13 residues. The trim removed 8 bases at V and 4 bases at J, leaving 4 bases unmatched. DNA of the CDR3: TGTGCCAGCGCGGACAGGATTAATGAAAAACTGTTTTTT. Its translation: CASADRINEKLFF.

This clone occurred a few times. The chain combines TRBV7-3 with TRBJ2-1; tentatively, D is TRBD2 (7 bases). This CDR3 contains 14 residues. Germline V gene sequence: CDR1 SGHTA, CDR2 FQGTGA. Trimming left V 2 bases short and J 7 bases short, with 12 bases between. As DNA, the CDR3 is TGTGCCAGCAGCTTATTGGGGGGGCCAAATGAGCAGTTCTTC. It yields the protein CASSLLGGPNEQFF.

This clone has a handful of counts. The chain employs TRBV9 and TRBJ2-7; D unclear. V was shortened by 0 bases and J by 2 bases, with 12 bases between the two germline ends. CDR1 and CDR2 (germline): SGDLS, YYNGEE. The CDR3 spans 15 residues. The chain's CDR3 is CASSVEAQAAYEQYF. The CDR3 DNA follows: TGTGCCAGCAGCGTAGAGGCCCAGGCCGCCTACGAGCAGTACTTC.

The sample holds one count of this clone. One junction end disagrees with the germline gene, perhaps due to a read error. The chain is built from TRBV6-1 and TRBJ1-5, with D uncertain. The CDR3 length is 13 residues. Per the germline V gene, CDR1 is MNHNS and CDR2 is SASEGT. The CDR3 spells CASHTESTQPQHF. CDR3 DNA: TGTGCCAGCCATACGGAGAGCACTCAGCCCCAGCATTTT.

Details on this clone: Other DNA sequences in the same sample also yield this CDR3. J is TRBJ1-2 and V is TRBV19; weak D call: TRBD1 (6 bases). V lost 1 base and J 11 bases, leaving 23 bases between the germline ends. The CDR3 runs to 16 residues. Germline CDR1 LNHDA, CDR2 SQIVND (reference sequence). CDR3 region: CASSIGLVGALRGYTF. The CDR3, as DNA: TGTGCCAGTAGTATAGGTTTAGTGGGGGCCCTTCGTGGTTACACCTTC. Complete variable domain (other parts from reference TRBV19 and TRBJ1-2): DGGITQSPKYLFRKEGQNVTLSCEQNLNHDAMYWYRQDPGQGLRLIYYSQIVNDFQKGDIAEGYSVSREKKESFPLTVTSAQKNPTAFYLCASSIGLVGALRGYTFGSGTRLTVV.

This rearrangement joins TRBV19 to TRBJ1-2; D unclear. V gave up 3 bases and J gave up 7 bases, with 12 bases separating them. The CDR3 spans 13 residues. Per the germline V gene, CDR1 is LNHDA and CDR2 is SQIVND (reference sequence). This CDR3 reads CASSIGLVGGYTF. The CDR3 DNA is TGTGCCAGTAGTATCGGACTGGTCGGTGGCTACACCTTC.

The rearrangement joins TRBV7-8 to TRBJ2-5; 11 positions match TRBD2. Germline lookup yields CDR1 SGHVS and CDR2 FQNEAQ. V gave up 5 bases and J gave up 14 bases; unmatched junction bases: 13. CDR3 length: 14 amino acids. Here the CDR3 reads CASSRTTSGALPYF. Here the CDR3 DNA reads TGTGCCAGCAGCCGGACGACTAGCGGGGCCTTACCTTACTTC.

This clone was seen more than once but under ten times. This rearrangement joins TRBV6-1 to TRBJ1-5; possible D gene TRBD1, 5 bases. The CDR3 totals 14 residues. CDR1 MNHNS and CDR2 SASEGT come from the germline V gene. V gave up 4 bases and J gave up 4 bases, with 11 bases separating them. The CDR3 coding sequence is TGTGCCAGCAGTGGTTCGCGGGGGAATCAGCCCCAGCATTTT. Its translation: CASSGSRGNQPQHF.

The V gene is TRBV4-3, the J gene TRBJ2-3; 9 nucleotides align to TRBD2. The CDR3 runs 15 residues. Germline V CDR1 and CDR2: LGHNA, YSLEER. J gave up 1 base and V 6 bases, and 5 bases lay outside the gene matches. The CDR3 sequence is CASSKTSGRTDTQYF. The CDR3 region has the DNA TGCGCCAGCAGTAAGACTAGCGGACGCACAGATACGCAGTATTTT.

The chain uses TRBV29-1 and TRBJ1-2; 9 nucleotides line up with TRBD1. The CDR3 extends over 12 amino acids. Germline assignment: CDR1 SQVTM and CDR2 ANQGSEA. V was pared by 7 bases and J by 4 bases, with 4 bases of the junction left unmatched. The CDR3 DNA reads as TGCAGCGACCGGACAGGGGCCTATGGCTACACCTTC. It translates to CSDRTGAYGYTF.

The chain is built from TRBV25-1 and TRBJ2-2; D gene unclear. V dropped 2 bases and J dropped 0 bases, with 7 bases sitting between them. The germline V gene encodes CDR1 MGHDK and CDR2 SYGVNS. The CDR3 runs 15 residues. CDR3 DNA sequence: TGTGCCAGCAGTGAAACACAGCCGAACACCGGGGAGCTGTTTTTT. It encodes CASSETQPNTGELFF.

The chain combines TRBV6-6 with TRBJ2-1; TRBD2 matches at 14 bases. The V and J ends lost 2 bases and 7 bases, in that order; junction bases with no gene match: 4. CDR1 is MNHNY, CDR2 SVGAGI, per germline (reference sequence). The CDR3 has 16 amino acids. The CDR3: CASSYGTSGSGNEQFF. CDR3 nucleotides: TGTGCCAGCAGTTACGGGACTAGCGGGAGTGGGAATGAGCAGTTCTTC.

The chain couples TRBV7-9 to TRBJ2-1; D is possibly TRBD1 (5 bases). CDR1 is SEHNR and CDR2 is FQNEAQ in the germline V gene (reference sequence). Trimming stripped 6 bases from V and 7 bases from J, with 19 bases between. The CDR3 is 15 residues long. In DNA, the CDR3 is TGTGCCAGCAGTTGGGGCTCGGTCATTTCAAATGAGCAGTTCTTC. It translates to CASSWGSVISNEQFF.

This clone was observed a handful of times. This rearrangement joins TRBV5-1 to TRBJ1-1; the D is unclear. Trimming cost V 8 bases and J 4 bases, with 15 bases left between them. Germline lookup yields CDR1 SGHRS and CDR2 YFSETQ. CDR3 length equals 13 residues. The CDR3 nucleotides read TGCGCCAGTCGGCGGGGAGGAGGCACTGAAGCTTTCTTT. Its translation: CASRRGGGTEAFF.

This clone was recorded once. The chain carries TRBV5-1 and TRBJ2-3; 10 bases align to TRBD2. V lost 4 bases and J lost 0; bases outside the gene matches: 5. The CDR3 sequence is 16 residues long. Per the germline V gene, CDR1 is SGHRS and CDR2 is YFSETQ. The CDR3: CASSIPGLASTDTQYF. The CDR3 DNA reads as TGCGCCAGCAGCATCCCGGGACTAGCGAGCACAGATACGCAGTATTTT. The full variable domain, completed using reference TRBV5-1 and TRBJ2-3, is KAGVTQTPRYLIKTRGQQVTLSCSPISGHRSVSWYQQTPGQGLQFLFEYFSETQRNKGNFPGRFSGRQFSNSRSEMNVSTLELGDSALYLCASSIPGLASTDTQYFGPGTRLTVL.